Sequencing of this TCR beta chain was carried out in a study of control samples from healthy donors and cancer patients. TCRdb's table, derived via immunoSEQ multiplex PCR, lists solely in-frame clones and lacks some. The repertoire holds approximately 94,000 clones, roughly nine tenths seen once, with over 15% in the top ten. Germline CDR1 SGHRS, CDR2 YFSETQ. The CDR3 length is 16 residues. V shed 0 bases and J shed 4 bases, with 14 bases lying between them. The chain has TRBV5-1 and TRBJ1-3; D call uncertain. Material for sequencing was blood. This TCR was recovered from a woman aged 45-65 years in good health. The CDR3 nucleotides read TGCGCCAGCAGCTTGGCCGTGGCCGCCGCGGGAAACACCATATATTTT. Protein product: CASSLAVAAAGNTIYF. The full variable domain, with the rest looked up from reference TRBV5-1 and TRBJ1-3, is KAGVTQTPRYLIKTRGQQVTLSCSPISGHRSVSWYQQTPGQGLQFLFEYFSETQRNKGNFPGRFSGRQFSNSRSEMNVSTLELGDSALYLCASSLAVAAAGNTIYFGEGSWLTVV.